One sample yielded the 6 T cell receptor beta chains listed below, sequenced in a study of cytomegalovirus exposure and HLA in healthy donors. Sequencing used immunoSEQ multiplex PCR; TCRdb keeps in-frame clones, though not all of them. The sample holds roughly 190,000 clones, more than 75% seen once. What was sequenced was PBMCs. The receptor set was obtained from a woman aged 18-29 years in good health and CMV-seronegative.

CDR3 in DNA: TGTGCCAGCAGCTTAGGGTCTAGCGGGGGCTTGGCTACAGATACGCAGTATTTT. Protein product: CASSLGSSGGLATDTQYF. The chain has TRBV7-2 and TRBJ2-3; 10 nucleotides align to TRBD2. The CDR3 is made up of 18 amino acids. Germline trimming cut 1 base from V and 3 bases from J; bases unmatched to any gene: 10. CDR1 is SGHTA, CDR2 FQGNSA, per germline.

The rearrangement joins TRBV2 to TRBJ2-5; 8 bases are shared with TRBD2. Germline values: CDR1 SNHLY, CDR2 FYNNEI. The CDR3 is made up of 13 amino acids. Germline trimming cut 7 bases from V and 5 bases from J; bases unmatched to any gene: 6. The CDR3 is CASNIAGIETQYF. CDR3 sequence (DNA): TGTGCCAGCAACATAGCGGGAATCGAGACCCAGTACTTC.

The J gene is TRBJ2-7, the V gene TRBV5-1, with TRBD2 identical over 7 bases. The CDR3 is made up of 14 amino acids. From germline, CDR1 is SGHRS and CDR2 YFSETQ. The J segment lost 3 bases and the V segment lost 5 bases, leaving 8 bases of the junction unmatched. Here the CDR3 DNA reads TGCGCCAGCAGTCCAGCGGGAACCAGCTACGAGCAGTACTTC. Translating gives CASSPAGTSYEQYF.

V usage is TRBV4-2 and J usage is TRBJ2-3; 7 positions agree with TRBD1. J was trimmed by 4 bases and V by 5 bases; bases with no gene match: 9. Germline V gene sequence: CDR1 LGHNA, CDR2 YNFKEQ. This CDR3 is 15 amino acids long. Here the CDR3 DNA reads TGTGCCAGCAGCTATGACAGGGTAGGCTCAGATACGCAGTATTTT. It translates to CASSYDRVGSDTQYF.

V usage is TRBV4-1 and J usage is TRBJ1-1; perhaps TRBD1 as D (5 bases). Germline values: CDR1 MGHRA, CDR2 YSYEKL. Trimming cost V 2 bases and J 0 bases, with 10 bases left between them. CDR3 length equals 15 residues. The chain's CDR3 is CASSQSRTLNTEAFF. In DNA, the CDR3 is TGCGCCAGCAGCCAATCCAGGACACTGAACACTGAAGCTTTCTTT.

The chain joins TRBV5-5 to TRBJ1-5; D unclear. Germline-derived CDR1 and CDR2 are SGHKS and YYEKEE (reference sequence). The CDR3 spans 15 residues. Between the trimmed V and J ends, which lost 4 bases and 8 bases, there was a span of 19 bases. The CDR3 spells CASSGSTVAREPQHF. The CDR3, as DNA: TGTGCCAGCAGCGGATCTACAGTCGCGAGGGAGCCCCAGCATTTT.